The 31 T cell receptor beta chains presented below share a single source sample, sequenced in a study of shared clonotypes between healthy human individuals. Profiling relied on immunoSEQ multiplex PCR, and the TCRdb table lists in-frame clones only, not all of them. This sample has under 85,000 clones, with 62% found just once. Sequencing used memory CD8+ T cells sorted from blood. The sample's subset: CD45RO+ cells pooled with CCR7-negative TemRA cells. The receptors stem from a man aged 25 to 40 in good health.

The chain is built from TRBV9 and TRBJ1-5; 9 positions agree with TRBD1. The CDR3 sequence is 14 residues long. Trimming removed 4 bases from V and 6 bases from J; junction bases left unmatched: 5. Germline assignment: CDR1 SGDLS and CDR2 YYNGEE. This CDR3 reads CASSTGGWGQPQHF. The CDR3 DNA follows: TGTGCCAGCAGCACAGGGGGCTGGGGTCAGCCCCAGCATTTT.

The chain has TRBV6-5 and TRBJ2-3; D is possibly TRBD2 (6 bases). V lost 3 bases, J lost 4 bases, and 14 bases lay in between. CDR3 length equals 15 residues. CDR1 and CDR2 from the germline V gene are MNHEY and SVGAGI. In nucleotides, the CDR3 is TGTGCCAGCAGTTATCTCGGCGGGGTGGCAGATACGCAGTATTTT. This codes for CASSYLGGVADTQYF.

This clone was found many times. The chain is built from TRBV4-1 and TRBJ1-1, with D perhaps TRBD1 (5 bases). This CDR3 is 15 amino acids long. Germline V lookup: CDR1 MGHRA, CDR2 YSYEKL. V was pared by 3 bases and J by 1 base, with 12 bases between. The DNA for the CDR3 is TGCGCCAGCAGCCAGCGGGACGTCTCGAACACTGAAGCTTTCTTT. It codes for CASSQRDVSNTEAFF.

This chain uses TRBV5-4 with TRBJ2-5; D gene ambiguous. The length of the CDR3 is 12 residues. The germline V and J ends were trimmed by 0 bases and 0 bases, with 0 bases remaining between them. Germline V CDR1 and CDR2: SGHNT, YYREEE (reference sequence). The CDR3 bases are TGTGCCAGCAGCTTGGACCAAGAGACCCAGTACTTC. Translated: CASSLDQETQYF.

The gene calls are TRBV28 and TRBJ2-7; the match to TRBD1 covers 10 bases. The length of the CDR3 is 16 residues. Germline V gene sequence: CDR1 MDHEN, CDR2 SYDVKM. V lost 5 bases to trimming and J lost 6 bases; unmatched junction nucleotides: 13. CDR3 in amino acids: CASSAATGGPHSEQYF. In DNA form, the CDR3 reads TGTGCCAGCAGTGCAGCGACAGGGGGCCCCCATAGCGAGCAGTACTTC.

This clone was recorded many times. The chain links TRBV11-2 to TRBJ2-7; the D gene is possibly TRBD2 (5 bases). The germline V and J ends were trimmed by 5 bases and 0 bases, with 14 bases remaining between them. The CDR3 is 15 residues long. Germline V gene sequence: CDR1 SGHAT, CDR2 FQNNGV. CDR3 residues: CASSPWPSSSYEQYF. CDR3 in DNA: TGTGCCAGCAGCCCATGGCCTAGCAGCTCCTACGAGCAGTACTTC. Using reference TRBV11-2 and TRBJ2-7 for the parts outside the CDR3, the full variable domain is EAGVAQSPRYKIIEKRQSVAFWCNPISGHATLYWYQQILGQGPKLLIQFQNNGVVDDSQLPKDRFSAERLKGVDSTLKIQPAKLEDSAVYLCASSPWPSSSYEQYFGPGTRLTVT.

This clone has ten or more counts. The V gene is TRBV7-3, the J gene TRBJ2-1, with no clear D. V gave up 1 base and J gave up 7 bases, with 11 bases separating them. The CDR3 runs 14 residues. Germline assignment: CDR1 SGHTA and CDR2 FQGTGA. CDR3 amino acids: CASSLSPRENEQFF. The CDR3 DNA reads as TGTGCCAGCAGCTTAAGTCCGCGAGAAAATGAGCAGTTCTTC.

CDR3 in DNA: TGTGCCAGCTCACCTCGGACTAGCGGGAGCGGAGAGACCCAGTACTTC. This encodes CASSPRTSGSGETQYF. This sequence joins TRBV18 and TRBJ2-5, with 13 nucleotides matching TRBD2. With 3 bases clipped from V and 4 bases from J, the junction kept 5 bases outside the gene matches. Per germline, CDR1 KGHSH and CDR2 LQKENI. CDR3 length: 16 residues.

V usage is TRBV29-1 and J usage is TRBJ2-1; D is unclear. The CDR3 contains 15 residues. Trimming took off 7 bases at V and 0 bases at J, with 16 bases between the two ends. The germline V gene encodes CDR1 SQVTM and CDR2 ANQGSEA. The CDR3 sequence: CSARPTIHSYNEQFF. For the CDR3, the DNA is TGCAGCGCAAGACCTACAATCCACTCCTACAATGAGCAGTTCTTC.

The genes are TRBV7-9 and TRBJ2-5; D possibly corresponds to TRBD1 (6 bases). Germline CDR1 SEHNR, CDR2 FQNEAQ (reference sequence). The V end lost 5 bases, the J end lost 7 bases, and 20 bases lay between the germline ends. The CDR3 contains 15 residues. This CDR3 is CASSRVLGARGTQYF. For the CDR3, the DNA is TGTGCCAGCAGCCGGGTATTGGGGGCCCGAGGGACCCAGTACTTC.

J is TRBJ2-7 and V is TRBV4-1; TRBD2 might be the D (6 bases). The CDR3 is 18 amino acids. V lost 0 bases and J 0 bases, leaving 18 bases between the germline ends. In germline, CDR1 is MGHRA, CDR2 YSYEKL. CDR3 nucleotides: TGCGCCAGCAGCCAAGACCCCGGGGAAGGGAGGTACTCCTACGAGCAGTACTTC. The encoded protein is CASSQDPGEGRYSYEQYF.

The gene calls are TRBV27 and TRBJ2-7; 7 bases are a match to TRBD2. The CDR3 is made up of 14 amino acids. The trim removed 4 bases at V and 4 bases at J, leaving 7 bases unmatched. Looked up from germline, CDR1 is MNHEY and CDR2 is SMNVEV (reference sequence). The CDR3 DNA reads TGTGCCAGCAGTTCGTGGGAGGGTTCTTACGAGCAGTACTTC. Protein: CASSSWEGSYEQYF.

This rearrangement joins TRBV11-2 to TRBJ2-7, with 8 bases identical to TRBD1. There are 14 residues in the CDR3. Per the germline V gene, CDR1 is SGHAT and CDR2 is FQNNGV. J gave up 3 bases and V 4 bases, and 5 bases lay outside the gene matches. The CDR3 sequence is CASSSTGADYEQYF. CDR3 DNA: TGTGCCAGCAGCTCGACAGGGGCGGACTACGAGCAGTACTTC.

The rearrangement links TRBV5-4 to TRBJ2-2, with D perhaps TRBD1 (6 bases). Trimming cost V 4 bases and J 1 base, with 14 bases left between them. Germline-derived CDR1 and CDR2 are SGHNT and YYREEE (reference sequence). This CDR3 comprises 16 residues. CDR3 DNA: TGTGCCAGCAGCGGGACCGGGACAAAGAACACCGGGGAGCTGTTTTTT. Amino acids: CASSGTGTKNTGELFF.

The rearrangement links TRBV28 to TRBJ2-2; TRBD2 aligns across 7 bases. Germline V gives CDR1 MDHEN, CDR2 SYDVKM. The CDR3 is made up of 19 amino acids. The V gene end was trimmed by 3 bases and the J gene end by 0 bases; junction bases not matched to a gene: 13. CDR3 bases: TGTGCCAGCAGTTTTATCAGCGGGGAGGGCTACACGAACACCGGGGAGCTGTTTTTT. Its protein product is CASSFISGEGYTNTGELFF.

The J gene is TRBJ1-1, the V gene TRBV7-3, with 7 bases fitting TRBD1. Germline V CDR1 and CDR2: SGHTA, FQGTGA. The J segment lost 4 bases and the V segment lost 4 bases, leaving 12 bases of the junction unmatched. The CDR3 covers 16 residues. CDR3 coding DNA: TGTGCCAGCAGCTCCAGAACAGGGGTTTATTTCACTGAAGCTTTCTTT. This sequence encodes CASSSRTGVYFTEAFF.

The gene calls are TRBV25-1 and TRBJ2-2; 9 bases match TRBD1. The CDR3 sequence is 14 residues long. The germline V gene has CDR1 MGHDK and CDR2 SYGVNS. J was trimmed by 6 bases and V by 6 bases; bases with no gene match: 5. Written as DNA, the CDR3 is TGTGCCAGCAGACCCACAGGGGGCGCCGGGGAGCTGTTTTTT. Translated: CASRPTGGAGELFF.

This sequence joins TRBV7-9 and TRBJ2-7; D gene ambiguous. The CDR3 has 13 residues. V was cut by 5 bases and J by 0 bases, with 8 bases left in between. Germline V gives CDR1 SEHNR, CDR2 FQNEAQ (reference sequence). The CDR3 sequence is CASSDQVSYEQYF. CDR3 nucleotide sequence: TGTGCCAGCAGCGACCAGGTCTCCTACGAGCAGTACTTC. Full variable domain (missing parts from reference TRBV7-9 and TRBJ2-7): DTGVSQNPRHKITKRGQNVTFRCDPISEHNRLYWYRQTLGQGPEFLTYFQNEAQLEKSRLLSDRFSAERPKGSFSTLEIQRTEQGDSAMYLCASSDQVSYEQYFGPGTRLTVT.

CDR3 sequence (DNA): TGTGCCAGTAGTATGGGACTAGCGGCCGGGGAGCTGTTTTTT. This encodes CASSMGLAAGELFF. The chain employs TRBV19 and TRBJ2-2; TRBD2 matches 11 bases. The CDR3 is 14 amino acids. Unmatched junction bases numbered 0, after V lost 3 bases and J lost 6 bases. From germline, CDR1 is LNHDA and CDR2 SQIVND (reference sequence).

This chain links TRBV7-9 with TRBJ2-2; D might be TRBD2 (6 bases). V was pared by 5 bases and J by 4 bases, with 17 bases between. CDR1 and CDR2 from the germline V gene are SEHNR and FQNEAQ (reference sequence). CDR3 length: 16 residues. The chain's CDR3 is CASSPQGGAGTGELFF. As DNA, the CDR3 is TGTGCCAGCAGCCCGCAAGGCGGGGCAGGCACCGGGGAGCTGTTTTTT.

This clone was seen a few times. The chain uses TRBV4-3 and TRBJ2-1, with TRBD2 matching over 10 bases. The CDR3 is made up of 18 amino acids. Per germline, CDR1 LGHNA and CDR2 YSLEER. V gave up 4 bases and J gave up 3 bases; unmatched junction bases: 12. CDR3 loop: CASSRTPLAGEGYNEQFF. The CDR3 DNA reads TGCGCCAGCAGCCGCACGCCTCTAGCGGGAGAGGGCTACAATGAGCAGTTCTTC.

J is TRBJ2-5 and V is TRBV7-2; 8 nucleotides line up with TRBD2. V lost 5 bases, J lost 6 bases, and 11 bases stayed unmatched. The CDR3 covers 15 residues. CDR1 SGHTA and CDR2 FQGNSA come from the germline V gene. In DNA, the CDR3 is TGTGCCAGCAGCCCCCCCGGACTAGCCTTACAGACCCAGTACTTC. It yields the protein CASSPPGLALQTQYF. The full variable domain, rest sourced from reference TRBV7-2 and TRBJ2-5, is GAGVSQSPSNKVTEKGKDVELRCDPISGHTALYWYRQSLGQGLEFLIYFQGNSAPDKSGLPSDRFSAERTGGSVSTLTIQRTQQEDSAVYLCASSPPGLALQTQYFGPGTRLLVL.

This clone is a singleton in its sample. Mismatch with germline at one junction end may stem from a read error. V gene TRBV7-7 combines with J gene TRBJ2-7; D is perhaps TRBD2 (7 bases). The CDR3 is 15 amino acids. CDR1 is SSHAT, CDR2 FNYEAQ, per germline (reference sequence). The CDR3 region has the DNA TGTGCTAGCAGCCGACAGAGGGGAGGGGGTTACGAGCAGTACTTC. Its translation: CASSRQRGGGYEQYF.

The chain combines TRBV5-1 with TRBJ2-7; D gene uncertain. Germline V gene lookup returns CDR1 SGHRS and CDR2 YFSETQ. The CDR3 runs to 13 residues. V gave up 0 bases and J gave up 6 bases, with 10 bases separating them. Here the CDR3 reads CASSLGRKAEQYF. DNA for the CDR3: TGCGCCAGCAGCTTGGGCCGAAAGGCCGAGCAGTACTTC. Supplemented by reference TRBV5-1 and TRBJ2-7, the full variable domain reads KAGVTQTPRYLIKTRGQQVTLSCSPISGHRSVSWYQQTPGQGLQFLFEYFSETQRNKGNFPGRFSGRQFSNSRSEMNVSTLELGDSALYLCASSLGRKAEQYFGPGTRLTVT.

The gene calls are TRBV11-2 and TRBJ2-1, with a tentative D call TRBD2 (6 bases). Germline V lookup: CDR1 SGHAT, CDR2 FQNNGV. Trimming pared 7 bases from V and 3 bases from J, leaving 16 bases between. This CDR3 has 15 residues. Written as DNA, the CDR3 is TGTGCCAGCACTCCGTCCGAGACTAGCTACAATGAGCAGTTCTTC. Translated: CASTPSETSYNEQFF.

The V gene is TRBV7-2, the J gene TRBJ2-7, with 14 nucleotides matching TRBD2. CDR1 and CDR2 from the germline V gene are SGHTA and FQGNSA. CDR3 length: 16 amino acids. The V segment lost 2 bases and the J segment 7 bases; nucleotides outside the gene matches: 7. The chain's CDR3 is CASSLPGLAGAREQYF. The CDR3, as DNA: TGTGCCAGCAGCTTACCGGGACTAGCGGGAGCTAGGGAGCAGTACTTC.

This clone was observed at least ten times. The chain combines TRBV7-4 with TRBJ1-1, with D perhaps TRBD1 (5 bases). The CDR3 runs to 13 residues. Germline values: CDR1 SGHVT, CDR2 SQSDAQ. V dropped 5 bases and J dropped 7 bases, with 14 bases sitting between them. The CDR3 coding sequence is TGTGCCAGCAGCCGACAGACCGGTGGTGAAGCTTTCTTT. Translating gives CASSRQTGGEAFF.

The rearrangement joins TRBV7-2 to TRBJ1-5; D uncertain. Trimming removed 11 bases from V and 1 base from J, with 9 bases in between. Germline V lookup: CDR1 SGHTA, CDR2 FQGNSA. The CDR3 is made up of 12 amino acids. CDR3: CAGGWSNQPQHF. CDR3 bases: TGTGCCGGAGGGTGGAGCAATCAGCCCCAGCATTTT.

The chain links TRBV28 to TRBJ1-1; D is undetermined. CDR1 is MDHEN and CDR2 is SYDVKM in the germline V gene. This CDR3 spans 14 amino acids. The V gene lost 3 bases and the J gene lost 1 base, with 9 bases spanning the gap. CDR3: CASSLGTRNTEAFF. In DNA, the CDR3 is TGTGCCAGCAGTTTGGGCACACGGAACACTGAAGCTTTCTTT. The full variable domain, in which reference TRBV28 and TRBJ1-1 provide the parts outside the CDR3, is DVKVTQSSRYLVKRTGEKVFLECVQDMDHENMFWYRQDPGLGLRLIYFSYDVKMKEKGDIPEGYSVSREKKERFSLILESASTNQTSMYLCASSLGTRNTEAFFGQGTRLTVV.

This chain links TRBV4-1 with TRBJ2-5; D remains ambiguous. V was trimmed by 0 bases and J by 4 bases, leaving 9 bases between them. This CDR3 region has 14 residues. The germline V gene encodes CDR1 MGHRA and CDR2 YSYEKL. The CDR3 reads CASSQESSRETQYF. CDR3 coding DNA: TGCGCCAGCAGCCAAGAGTCTAGTCGAGAGACCCAGTACTTC.

As concerns this clone: Just one base apart from a much larger clone, this may be a read error. The chain has TRBV5-4 and TRBJ2-4, with D possibly TRBD2 on 7 matching bases. Trimming took off 4 bases at V and 8 bases at J, with 16 bases between the two ends. Germline V CDR1 and CDR2: SGHNT, YYREEE (reference sequence). The CDR3 runs to 14 residues. CDR3 amino acids: CASSQGLGGDIQYF. CDR3 nucleotides: TGTGCCAGCAGCCAGGGGCTGGGGGGGGACATTCAGTACTTC.